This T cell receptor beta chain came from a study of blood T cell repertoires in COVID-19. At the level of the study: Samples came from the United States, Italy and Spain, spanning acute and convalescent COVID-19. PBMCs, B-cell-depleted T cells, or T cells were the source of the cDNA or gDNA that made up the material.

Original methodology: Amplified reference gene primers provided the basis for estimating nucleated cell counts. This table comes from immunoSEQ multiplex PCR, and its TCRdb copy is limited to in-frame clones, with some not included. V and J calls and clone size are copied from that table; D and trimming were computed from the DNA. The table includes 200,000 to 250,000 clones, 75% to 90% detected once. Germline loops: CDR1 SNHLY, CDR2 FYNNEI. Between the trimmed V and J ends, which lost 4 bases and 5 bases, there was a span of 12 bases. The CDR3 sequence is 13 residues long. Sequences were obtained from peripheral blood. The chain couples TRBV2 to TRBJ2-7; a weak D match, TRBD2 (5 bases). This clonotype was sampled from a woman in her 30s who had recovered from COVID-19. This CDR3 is CASSGVSANEQYF. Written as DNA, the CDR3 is TGTGCCAGCAGTGGGGTTAGCGCGAACGAGCAGTACTTC.